This T cell receptor (beta chain) was recorded in a study of OX40 agonist ivuxolimab in advanced cancers. Study information: Intravenous ivuxolimab at 0.01 to 10 mg/kg was given to patients every 2 weeks. Whole-study findings and limits: Antigen specificity remained undetermined for the expanded peripheral T cells.

The data were produced by immunoSEQ multiplex PCR, yet TCRdb's version contains in-frame clones alone and is incomplete. The sample holds approximately 66,000 clones, 80% to 90% seen once. Blood specimens came from baseline, cycle 4 day 1, and cycle 7 day 1. Regarding this clone: What it binds is not known.

Looked up from germline, CDR1 is SEHNR and CDR2 is FQNEAQ (reference sequence). V gave up 4 bases and J gave up 4 bases; unmatched junction bases: 7. This CDR3 comprises 18 residues. This sequence was found in an adult with an advanced solid tumor such as melanoma, head and neck, liver or kidney cancer. The V gene is TRBV7-9, the J gene TRBJ2-2, with 15 bases lining up with TRBD2. Sequenced material: CD4+ or CD8+ T cells sorted from blood, taken in a trial of the OX40 agonist ivuxolimab. The CDR3 DNA follows: TGTGCCAGCAGCTCCCCGGGACTAGCGGGAGGTGGCACCGGGGAGCTGTTTTTT. It codes for CASSSPGLAGGGTGELFF. The variable domain in full, with the rest retrieved from reference TRBV7-9 and TRBJ2-2, is DTGVSQNPRHKITKRGQNVTFRCDPISEHNRLYWYRQTLGQGPEFLTYFQNEAQLEKSRLLSDRFSAERPKGSFSTLEIQRTEQGDSAMYLCASSSPGLAGGGTGELFFGEGSRLTVL.